The 16 T cell receptor beta chains below come from one sample, sequenced in a study of cytomegalovirus exposure and HLA in healthy donors. Repertoires were generated with immunoSEQ multiplex PCR, while TCRdb's copy carries only in-frame clones and drops some. This repertoire shows roughly 65,000 clones, 90% to 95% found once; its top ten account for 5.3%. Sample: PBMCs. These receptors were obtained from a young man in good health and CMV-seropositive.

The gene calls are TRBV6-6 and TRBJ2-1, with D perhaps TRBD2 (5 bases). Germline lookup yields CDR1 MNHNY and CDR2 SVGAGI (reference sequence). The V end lost 6 bases, the J end lost 3 bases, and 9 bases lay between the germline ends. This CDR3 is built from 13 residues. Written as DNA, the CDR3 is TGTGCCAGCAGCTCCGGACTCTACAATGAGCAGTTCTTC. This sequence encodes CASSSGLYNEQFF.

The chain joins TRBV11-2 to TRBJ1-2; no clear D. CDR1 and CDR2 from the germline V gene are SGHAT and FQNNGV. Trimming took 6 bases from V and 6 from J, leaving 11 bases between them. The CDR3 length is 12 residues. The CDR3, as DNA: TGTGCCAGCAGTTCGGACGGGAATGGCTACACCTTC. Translation: CASSSDGNGYTF.

The CDR3 DNA reads TGTGCCAGCAGTTTGACAGGGGAGGCGAATGAGCAGTTCTTC. Its protein is CASSLTGEANEQFF. The V call is TRBV27, the J call TRBJ2-1; the match to TRBD1 covers 8 bases. The CDR3 is made up of 14 amino acids. Germline CDR1 MNHEY, CDR2 SMNVEV (reference sequence). J lost 7 bases, V lost 3 bases, and 5 bases had no gene match.

CDR3 residues: CASSLRRSGGYNEQFF. The CDR3 region has the DNA TGTGCCAGCAGTTTACGTAGAAGCGGGGGTTACAATGAGCAGTTCTTC. V is TRBV28 and J is TRBJ2-1; 8 bases line up with TRBD2. Per germline, CDR1 MDHEN and CDR2 SYDVKM. The CDR3 contains 16 residues. The V and J ends lost 2 bases and 4 bases, in that order; junction bases with no gene match: 7. Using reference TRBV28 and TRBJ2-1 for the parts outside the CDR3, the full variable domain is DVKVTQSSRYLVKRTGEKVFLECVQDMDHENMFWYRQDPGLGLRLIYFSYDVKMKEKGDIPEGYSVSREKKERFSLILESASTNQTSMYLCASSLRRSGGYNEQFFGPGTRLTVL.

J is TRBJ1-4 and V is TRBV2; 7 bases map to TRBD1. V lost 6 bases to trimming and J lost 6 bases; unmatched junction nucleotides: 10. CDR1 SNHLY and CDR2 FYNNEI come from the germline V gene. The CDR3 contains 15 residues. CDR3 residues: CASSFRGSGDEKLFF. CDR3 nucleotides: TGTGCCAGCAGCTTCAGGGGGAGTGGAGATGAAAAACTGTTTTTT.

The V gene is TRBV5-1, the J gene TRBJ2-2; 10 bases fit TRBD2. V shed 2 bases and J 6 bases; nucleotides not matched to a gene: 7. The germline V gene has CDR1 SGHRS and CDR2 YFSETQ. This CDR3 is 16 amino acids long. CDR3 residues: CASSFTASGSPGELFF. CDR3 coding DNA: TGCGCCAGCAGCTTTACGGCTAGCGGGAGCCCCGGGGAGCTGTTTTTT. The full variable domain, completed using reference TRBV5-1 and TRBJ2-2, is KAGVTQTPRYLIKTRGQQVTLSCSPISGHRSVSWYQQTPGQGLQFLFEYFSETQRNKGNFPGRFSGRQFSNSRSEMNVSTLELGDSALYLCASSFTASGSPGELFFGEGSRLTVL.

CDR3: CASRNPGQLNTEAFF. CDR3 in DNA: TGTGCCAGCAGAAATCCCGGACAGCTGAACACTGAAGCTTTCTTT. V usage is TRBV28 and J usage is TRBJ1-1; TRBD1 is a possible D gene (6 bases). The CDR3 is 15 residues long. From germline, CDR1 is MDHEN and CDR2 SYDVKM. V lost 6 bases and J 0 bases, leaving 14 bases between the germline ends.

The chain links TRBV27 to TRBJ2-3, with D unresolved. V lost 0 bases and J 2 bases, leaving 9 bases between the germline ends. Germline V lookup: CDR1 MNHEY, CDR2 SMNVEV (reference sequence). The CDR3 consists of 15 residues. The CDR3 DNA follows: TGTGCCAGCAGTTTATCTTCTTATTCCACAGATACGCAGTATTTT. Its translation: CASSLSSYSTDTQYF.

The J gene is TRBJ2-2, the V gene TRBV11-2, with no clear D. The ends were cut back, 2 bases at V and 4 bases at J, with 8 bases in the middle. Looked up from germline, CDR1 is SGHAT and CDR2 is FQNNGV. The CDR3 loop spans 14 amino acids. The CDR3 nucleotides read TGTGCCAGCAGCTTACTTGAGGCCACCGGGGAGCTGTTTTTT. The encoded protein is CASSLLEATGELFF.

The CDR3 loop is CASSETAGGRKAEQYF. CDR3 sequence (DNA): TGTGCCAGCAGTGAAACAGCGGGAGGACGGAAGGCCGAGCAGTACTTC. The V call is TRBV6-1, the J call TRBJ2-7, with 9 bases that match TRBD2. With 2 bases clipped from V and 6 bases from J, the junction kept 11 bases outside the gene matches. Germline loops: CDR1 MNHNS, CDR2 SASEGT. This CDR3 region has 16 residues.

V is TRBV28 and J is TRBJ2-3; 8 nucleotides align to TRBD1. This CDR3 contains 16 residues. Trimming cost V 5 bases and J 4 bases; bases outside gene matches: 11. Germline CDR1 reads MDHEN; CDR2 reads SYDVKM. This chain's CDR3 is CASSAGQGPGADTQYF. Written as DNA, the CDR3 is TGTGCCAGCAGTGCCGGACAGGGCCCGGGGGCAGATACGCAGTATTTT.

This clone was seen just once. The chain couples TRBV28 to TRBJ1-1, with a tentative D call TRBD1 (6 bases). The CDR3 totals 13 residues. V was shortened by 5 bases and J by 7 bases, with 14 bases between the two germline ends. Germline assignment: CDR1 MDHEN and CDR2 SYDVKM. The CDR3 sequence is CASSHIRDNEAFF. The CDR3 DNA follows: TGTGCCAGCAGTCATATCAGGGACAATGAAGCTTTCTTT.

The V gene is TRBV6-4, the J gene TRBJ2-3, with 9 bases lining up with TRBD2. The CDR3 extends over 15 amino acids. CDR1 and CDR2 from the germline V gene are MRHNA and SNTAGT. V shed 5 bases and J 2 bases; nucleotides not matched to a gene: 5. In nucleotides, the CDR3 is TGTGCCAGCAGTCTAGCGGGACGGCCCACAGATACGCAGTATTTT. This translates into CASSLAGRPTDTQYF.

In DNA, the CDR3 is TGTGCCAGTAGTATCCGTCAGGGGGCGGCCGGGGAGCTGTTTTTT. This encodes CASSIRQGAAGELFF. This chain joins TRBV19 and TRBJ2-2, with 8 positions matching TRBD1. Germline V gene lookup returns CDR1 LNHDA and CDR2 SQIVND (reference sequence). The CDR3 is 15 amino acids. Trimming cost V 3 bases and J 6 bases; bases outside gene matches: 6.

The CDR3 here is CASSGIRGTGETQYF. Here the CDR3 DNA reads TGTGCCAGCAGTGGAATAAGGGGGACAGGGGAGACCCAGTACTTC. V gene TRBV28 combines with J gene TRBJ2-5; TRBD1 matches at 9 bases. Germline CDR1 is MDHEN and CDR2 is SYDVKM. Trimming took 5 bases from V and 5 from J; bases not matched to a gene: 9. The CDR3 sequence is 15 residues long.

This rearrangement joins TRBV9 to TRBJ2-1; 8 bases fit TRBD2. The junction had 8 bases not matched to a gene; V was cut back by 0 bases and J by 9 bases. CDR1 SGDLS and CDR2 YYNGEE come from the germline V gene. This CDR3 spans 15 amino acids. The CDR3: CASSVASGRVPEQFF. DNA of the CDR3: TGTGCCAGCAGCGTAGCTTCCGGGAGGGTGCCTGAGCAGTTCTTC.